This record concerns one T cell receptor beta chain sequence. The antigen it recognizes is unknown. Nothing much larger sits one base from this clone, and base qualities are not available. This specimen comes from a study of T cell changes during pregnancy in multiple sclerosis (dated by TCRdb to about 2019). For the study in its entirety: In women with multiple sclerosis, the researchers looked at how the T cell repertoire shifted as pregnancy progressed.

Its CDR3 holds 15 amino acids, cysteine through phenylalanine. CDR3 DNA only is kept here, 45 bases in frame from base 1. Trimming removed 3 bases from V and 5 bases from J, leaving 16 bases between the germline ends. As encoded in the germline V gene (reference sequence), CDR1 is LNHDA while CDR2 is SQIVND. Libraries were prepared through the immunoSEQ multiplex PCR assay. TCRdb holds this immuneACCESS table with in-frame rearrangements only. Some clones are missing; in checked studies, unresolved V genes explain under half, and the rest has no known cause. The sample table shows 35,000 to 45,000 clones, and 85% to 90% are seen once. The ten biggest clones cover around 0.6% of the sample.

The receptor was derived from a female donor with multiple sclerosis, enrolled in a pregnancy study. Sequencing was performed on CD4+ T cells from peripheral blood mononuclear cells, taken in the first trimester of pregnancy. The chain uses TRBV19 and TRBJ1-2, with the D gene not confidently named. CDR3 protein: CASSMPRLALYGYTF. The nucleotide sequence reads TGTGCCAGTAGTATGCCTAGACTGGCACTGTATGGCTACACCTTC.